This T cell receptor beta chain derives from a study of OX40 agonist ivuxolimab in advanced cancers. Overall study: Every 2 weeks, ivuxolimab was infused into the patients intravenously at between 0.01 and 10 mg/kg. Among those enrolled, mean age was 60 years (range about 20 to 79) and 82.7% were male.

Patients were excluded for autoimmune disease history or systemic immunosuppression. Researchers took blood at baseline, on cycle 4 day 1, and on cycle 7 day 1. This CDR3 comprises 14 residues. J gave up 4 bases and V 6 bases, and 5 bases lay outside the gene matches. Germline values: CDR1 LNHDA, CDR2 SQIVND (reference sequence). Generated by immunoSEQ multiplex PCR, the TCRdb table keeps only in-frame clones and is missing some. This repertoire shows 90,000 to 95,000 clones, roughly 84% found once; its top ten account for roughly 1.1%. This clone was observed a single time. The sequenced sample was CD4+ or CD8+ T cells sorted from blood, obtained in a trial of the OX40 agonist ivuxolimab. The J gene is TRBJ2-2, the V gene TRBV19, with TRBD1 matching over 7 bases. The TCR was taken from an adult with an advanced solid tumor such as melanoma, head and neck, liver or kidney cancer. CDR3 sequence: CASREQGTTGELFF. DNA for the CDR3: TGTGCCAGTAGAGAACAGGGGACCACCGGGGAGCTGTTTTTT.